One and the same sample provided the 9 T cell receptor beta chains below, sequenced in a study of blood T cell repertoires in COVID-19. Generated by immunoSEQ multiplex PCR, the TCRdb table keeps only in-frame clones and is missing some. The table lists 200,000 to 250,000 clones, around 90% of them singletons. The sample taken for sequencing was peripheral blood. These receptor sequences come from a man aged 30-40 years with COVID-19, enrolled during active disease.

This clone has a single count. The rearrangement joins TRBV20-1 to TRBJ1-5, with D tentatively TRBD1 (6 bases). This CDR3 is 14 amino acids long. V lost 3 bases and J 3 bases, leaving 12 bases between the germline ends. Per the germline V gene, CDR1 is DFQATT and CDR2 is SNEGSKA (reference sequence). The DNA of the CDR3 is TGCAGTGCTAGTCCCCGACAGGCCAATCAGCCCCAGCATTTT. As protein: CSASPRQANQPQHF.

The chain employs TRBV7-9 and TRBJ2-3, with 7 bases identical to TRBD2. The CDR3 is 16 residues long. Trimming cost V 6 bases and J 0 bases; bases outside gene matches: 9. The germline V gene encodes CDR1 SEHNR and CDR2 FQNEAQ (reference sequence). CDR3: CASSFPGGGSTDTQYF. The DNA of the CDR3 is TGTGCCAGCAGTTTCCCTGGCGGGGGTAGCACAGATACGCAGTATTTT.

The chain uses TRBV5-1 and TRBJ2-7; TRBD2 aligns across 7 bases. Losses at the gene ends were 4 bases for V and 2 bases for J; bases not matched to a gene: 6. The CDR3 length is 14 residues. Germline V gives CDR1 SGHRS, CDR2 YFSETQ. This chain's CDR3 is CASSRGVLTYEQYF. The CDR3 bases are TGCGCCAGCAGCCGGGGGGTGCTAACCTACGAGCAGTACTTC.

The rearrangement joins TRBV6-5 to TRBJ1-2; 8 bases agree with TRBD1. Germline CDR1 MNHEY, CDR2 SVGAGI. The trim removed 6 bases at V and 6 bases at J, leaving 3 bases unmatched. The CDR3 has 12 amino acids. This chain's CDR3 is CASRIQGDGYTF. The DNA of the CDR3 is TGTGCCAGCAGAATACAGGGGGATGGCTACACCTTC.

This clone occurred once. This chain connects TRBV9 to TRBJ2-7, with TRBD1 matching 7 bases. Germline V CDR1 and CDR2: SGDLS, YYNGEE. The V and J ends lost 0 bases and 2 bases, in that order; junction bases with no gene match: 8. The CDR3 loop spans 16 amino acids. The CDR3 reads CASSVAIGQAAYEQYF. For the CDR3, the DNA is TGTGCCAGCAGCGTAGCTATTGGACAGGCTGCCTACGAGCAGTACTTC.

The CDR3 loop reads CAWSNRGSNQPQHF. The CDR3 nucleotides are TGTGCCTGGAGCAACAGGGGGAGCAATCAGCCCCAGCATTTT. The chain employs TRBV30 and TRBJ1-5, with 8 bases aligning to TRBD1. J lost 1 base, V lost 3 bases, and 2 bases had no gene match. The CDR3 is 14 amino acids. Germline lookup yields CDR1 GTSNPN and CDR2 SVGIG (reference sequence).

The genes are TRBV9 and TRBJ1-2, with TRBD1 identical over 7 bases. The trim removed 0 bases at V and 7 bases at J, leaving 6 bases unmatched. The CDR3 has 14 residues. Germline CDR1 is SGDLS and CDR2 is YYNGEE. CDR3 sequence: CASSVAKTGPGYTF. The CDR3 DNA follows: TGTGCCAGCAGCGTAGCCAAGACAGGGCCTGGCTACACCTTC. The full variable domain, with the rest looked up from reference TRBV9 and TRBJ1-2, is DSGVTQTPKHLITATGQRVTLRCSPRSGDLSVYWYQQSLDQGLQFLIQYYNGEERAKGNILERFSAQQFPDLHSELNLSSLELGDSALYFCASSVAKTGPGYTFGSGTRLTVV.

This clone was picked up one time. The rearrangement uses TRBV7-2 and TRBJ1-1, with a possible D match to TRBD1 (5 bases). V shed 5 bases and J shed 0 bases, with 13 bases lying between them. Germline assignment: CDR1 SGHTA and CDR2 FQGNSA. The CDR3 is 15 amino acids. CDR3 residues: CASSKPTEMNTEAFF. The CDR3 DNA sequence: TGTGCCAGCAGCAAGCCGACAGAAATGAACACTGAAGCTTTCTTT.

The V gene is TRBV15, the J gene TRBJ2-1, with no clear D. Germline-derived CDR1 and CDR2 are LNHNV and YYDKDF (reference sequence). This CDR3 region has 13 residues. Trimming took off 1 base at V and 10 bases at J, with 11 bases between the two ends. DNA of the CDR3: TGTGCCACCAGCAGAGTCAGGCAATCGGAGCAGTTCTTC. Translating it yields CATSRVRQSEQFF.